This TCR beta chain was observed in a study of OX40 agonist ivuxolimab in advanced cancers. As to this clone: Its antigen is unidentified.

Assay: immunoSEQ multiplex PCR; the TCRdb copy retains only in-frame clones and omits some. The data hold tens of thousands of clones, with approximately 90% observed a single time. In germline, CDR1 is MNHEY, CDR2 SVGAGI. The length of the CDR3 is 14 residues. With 6 bases removed from V and 3 bases from J, the gap between germline ends came to 14 bases. Study-wide results and caveats: Some patients without response likewise showed low normalized clonal expansion. There were, on average, more expanded clones in CD8+ T cells than in CD4+. Expanded peripheral T cells had an undetermined antigen specificity.

The sample here was CD4+ or CD8+ T cells sorted from blood, taken in a trial of the OX40 agonist ivuxolimab. V and J are TRBV6-5 and TRBJ1-1; D may be TRBD1 (6 bases). The TCR comes from an adult with an advanced solid tumor such as melanoma, head and neck, liver or kidney cancer. DNA for the CDR3: TGTGCCAGCAGCCCAGGCGGGGGCTACACTGAAGCTTTCTTT. Residues: CASSPGGGYTEAFF.